The 30 T cell receptor beta chains listed next were all sequenced from one sample in a study of T-cell memory formation after mild COVID-19. In TCRdb, the 5' RACE reads were re-called with MiXCR into one record per CDR3 protein. The data show over 300,000 distinct CDR3 sequences, with around a fifth seen just once and 20% to 25% held by the top ten. What was sequenced was PBMCs or a T cell subset sorted from them (not recorded which). These receptors came from a man between 18 and 35 years old who had mild COVID-19 (a few samples of this study predate the infection). Cell type and time point are not known.

The chain uses TRBV7-2 and TRBJ2-1; 8 bases agree with TRBD1. V lost 5 bases and J lost 6; bases outside the gene matches: 6. Looked up from germline, CDR1 is SGHTA and CDR2 is FQGNSA. The CDR3 extends over 14 amino acids. The DNA for the CDR3 is TGTGCCAGCAGCGTCTCAACAGGGGGCAATGAGCAGTTCTTC. Translated, it gives CASSVSTGGNEQFF.

The V call is TRBV7-9, the J call TRBJ1-5; D is possibly TRBD1 (6 bases). Deletions cut 5 bases from V and 4 bases from J, with 15 bases between. The germline V gene encodes CDR1 SEHNR and CDR2 FQNEAQ (reference sequence). The CDR3 consists of 15 residues. The DNA of the CDR3 is TGTGCCAGCAGCCGGACAGACCTGGGGAATCAGCCCCAGCATTTT. It is translated as CASSRTDLGNQPQHF. The full variable domain, completed using reference TRBV7-9 and TRBJ1-5, is DTGVSQNPRHKITKRGQNVTFRCDPISEHNRLYWYRQTLGQGPEFLTYFQNEAQLEKSRLLSDRFSAERPKGSFSTLEIQRTEQGDSAMYLCASSRTDLGNQPQHFGDGTRLSIL.

This clonotype has more than one count but fewer than ten. The chain is built from TRBV5-1 and TRBJ2-2; possibly TRBD1 for D (8 bases). Trimming shortened V by 3 bases and J by 0 bases, and 12 bases separated the two germline ends. The CDR3 contains 16 residues. The germline gives CDR1 SGHRS, CDR2 YFSETQ. The CDR3 nucleotides are TGCGCCAGCAGCTGGGGGGGACAGGCGAACACCGGGGAGCTGTTTTTT. As protein: CASSWGGQANTGELFF.

This clonotype turned up a few times. J is TRBJ2-5 and V is TRBV4-1; no clear D. CDR1 MGHRA and CDR2 YSYEKL come from the germline V gene. The CDR3 extends over 14 amino acids. Trimming shortened V by 0 bases and J by 5 bases, and 10 bases separated the two germline ends. The CDR3 DNA sequence: TGCGCCAGCAGCCAAGAGGGGTCCGCTGAGACCCAGTACTTC. It specifies CASSQEGSAETQYF.

The chain links TRBV7-2 to TRBJ2-7; weak D call: TRBD2 (6 bases). The V and J ends lost 3 bases and 1 base respectively, with 13 bases between them. In germline, CDR1 is SGHTA, CDR2 FQGNSA. The CDR3 runs to 15 residues. The chain's CDR3 is CASSLGRGWSYEQYF. In DNA form, the CDR3 reads TGTGCCAGCAGCTTGGGACGGGGGTGGTCCTACGAGCAGTACTTC.

This clonotype was counted ten times or more. This sequence joins TRBV27 and TRBJ2-1; D not resolved. Trimming shortened V by 7 bases and J by 5 bases, and 9 bases separated the two germline ends. The CDR3 consists of 12 residues. Germline-derived CDR1 and CDR2 are MNHEY and SMNVEV (reference sequence). The CDR3 is CASIGYHNEQFF. CDR3 bases: TGTGCCAGCATCGGGTACCACAATGAGCAGTTCTTC.

The CDR3 spells CATSRDTGSYNEQFF. The CDR3 DNA reads TGTGCCACCAGCAGAGATACGGGATCCTACAATGAGCAGTTCTTC. The chain recombines TRBV15 with TRBJ2-1; TRBD2 is a possible D gene (5 bases). The CDR3 contains 15 residues. In germline, CDR1 is LNHNV, CDR2 YYDKDF (reference sequence). The germline V and J ends were trimmed by 0 bases and 1 base, with 7 bases remaining between them. The full variable domain, in which reference TRBV15 and TRBJ2-1 provide the parts outside the CDR3, is DAMVIQNPRYQVTQFGKPVTLSCSQTLNHNVMYWYQQKSSQAPKLLFHYYDKDFNNEADTPDNFQSRRPNTSFCFLDIRSPGLGDTAMYLCATSRDTGSYNEQFFGPGTRLTVL.

The chain employs TRBV4-2 and TRBJ2-3; TRBD2 matches at 14 bases. V lost 3 bases, J lost 1 base, and 3 bases stayed unmatched. Germline V gene sequence: CDR1 LGHNA, CDR2 YNFKEQ. There are 17 residues in the CDR3. CDR3: CASSQGLAGAGTDTQYF. The CDR3 DNA is TGTGCCAGCAGCCAGGGACTAGCGGGGGCGGGCACAGATACGCAGTATTTT.

This clonotype was detected only a few times. This sequence joins TRBV20-1 and TRBJ2-6; D is unresolved. Trimming stripped 4 bases from V and 0 bases from J, with 4 bases between. Germline V gives CDR1 DFQATT, CDR2 SNEGSKA (reference sequence). The CDR3 contains 13 residues. The chain's CDR3 is CSATGSGANVLTF. DNA for the CDR3: TGCAGTGCTACAGGCTCTGGGGCCAACGTCCTGACTTTC.

This clonotype came up a few times. The J gene is TRBJ2-1, the V gene TRBV11-3; D is unclear. Germline CDR1 is SGHNT and CDR2 is YENEEA. The CDR3 length is 14 residues. Trimming removed 5 bases at V and 5 bases at J, with 13 bases between. The CDR3 region is CASSLDHNDNEQFF. The CDR3 DNA is TGTGCCAGCAGCCTGGATCACAATGACAATGAGCAGTTCTTC. Full variable domain (rest looked up from reference TRBV11-3 and TRBJ2-1): EAGVVQSPRYKIIEKKQPVAFWCNPISGHNTLYWYLQNLGQGPELLIRYENEEAVDDSQLPKDRFSAERLKGVDSTLKIQPAELGDSAVYLCASSLDHNDNEQFFGPGTRLTVL.

This clonotype was detected ten times or more. The chain joins TRBV20-1 to TRBJ2-1; 12 bases are a match to TRBD2. This CDR3 comprises 16 residues. The V segment lost 2 bases and the J segment 6 bases; nucleotides outside the gene matches: 8. In germline, CDR1 is DFQATT, CDR2 SNEGSKA (reference sequence). CDR3 loop: CSARPLAGGHFNEQFF. CDR3 sequence (DNA): TGCAGTGCTAGACCGCTAGCGGGGGGGCATTTCAATGAGCAGTTCTTC.

The chain combines TRBV20-1 with TRBJ2-4, with D tentatively TRBD1 or TRBD2 (5 bases each). The CDR3 runs to 12 residues. V lost 6 bases and J lost 4, with 10 bases in between. The germline V gene has CDR1 DFQATT and CDR2 SNEGSKA (reference sequence). The CDR3 protein is CSAPGRKNIQYF. The CDR3, as DNA: TGCAGTGCCCCGGGACGGAAAAACATTCAGTACTTC.

This clonotype was seen only a few times. The V gene is TRBV20-1, the J gene TRBJ1-2; D not certain. The CDR3 is 14 residues long. Per the germline V gene, CDR1 is DFQATT and CDR2 is SNEGSKA (reference sequence). The V gene lost 1 base and the J gene lost 4 bases, with 13 bases spanning the gap. The CDR3 region has the DNA TGCAGTGCTAGAGTCGCCGTAAACATCTATGGCTACACCTTC. Translation gives CSARVAVNIYGYTF.

The CDR3 nucleotides are TGTGCCACCAGCAGAGGGGACAGGGACTCCTACGAGCAGTACTTC. Translated: CATSRGDRDSYEQYF. V gene TRBV15 combines with J gene TRBJ2-7, with TRBD1 identical over 9 bases. V lost 1 base to trimming and J lost 0 bases; unmatched junction nucleotides: 1. Germline V gene data show CDR1 as LNHNV and CDR2 as YYDKDF (reference sequence). The CDR3 has 15 amino acids.

This clonotype was counted between two and nine times. This chain uses TRBV12-3 or TRBV12-4 with TRBJ2-7, with TRBD1 matching over 7 bases. Trimming cost V 5 bases and J 7 bases; bases outside gene matches: 8. This CDR3 has 13 residues. CDR3 residues: CASSPGTVREQYV. CDR3 coding DNA: TGTGCCAGCAGTCCCGGGACAGTGAGGGAGCAGTACGTC.

This chain connects TRBV27 to TRBJ1-6; no reliable D call. Germline V gene lookup returns CDR1 MNHEY and CDR2 SMNVEV (reference sequence). Trimming pared 6 bases from V and 10 bases from J, leaving 7 bases between. The CDR3 contains 11 residues. The CDR3 protein is CASSGGSPLHF. DNA for the CDR3: TGTGCCAGCAGCGGTGGGTCACCCCTCCACTTT.

The rearrangement uses TRBV20-1 and TRBJ1-6, with D perhaps matching TRBD1 (6 bases). Trimming took 5 bases from V and 8 from J, leaving 13 bases between them. The CDR3 length is 13 residues. Germline CDR1 reads DFQATT; CDR2 reads SNEGSKA (reference sequence). The CDR3 protein is CSAPRDTDSPLHF. The CDR3 DNA sequence: TGCAGTGCTCCCCGGGACACGGATTCACCCCTCCACTTT.

This clonotype turned up a few times. The V gene is TRBV4-1, the J gene TRBJ2-7, with 10 bases that match TRBD1. The CDR3 runs to 15 residues. With V trimmed by 5 bases and J by 7 bases, 11 bases remained unmatched. CDR1 and CDR2 from the germline V gene are MGHRA and YSYEKL. This CDR3 reads CASSEPGQGTTEQYF. DNA for the CDR3: TGCGCCAGCAGCGAACCGGGACAGGGGACGACGGAGCAGTACTTC.

The chain uses TRBV7-2 and TRBJ1-4; 7 bases line up with TRBD1. Germline values: CDR1 SGHTA, CDR2 FQGNSA. V gave up 7 bases and J gave up 5 bases; unmatched junction bases: 7. The CDR3 runs to 14 residues. For the CDR3, the DNA is TGTGCCAGCACCAGGGGACAGTTAAATGAAAAACTGTTTTTT. Protein: CASTRGQLNEKLFF.

The chain has TRBV20-1 and TRBJ2-1, with 9 bases that match TRBD2. V lost 6 bases to trimming and J lost 2 bases; unmatched junction nucleotides: 11. The CDR3 sequence is 16 residues long. The germline gives CDR1 DFQATT, CDR2 SNEGSKA (reference sequence). The CDR3 reads CSAMVLLAGTYNEQFF. CDR3 nucleotide sequence: TGCAGTGCCATGGTTCTCCTAGCGGGGACCTACAATGAGCAGTTCTTC.

In its sample, this clonotype was seen a few times. The CDR3 loop reads CASSPRSNTEAFF. CDR3 bases: TGCGCCAGCAGCCCCAGGTCGAACACTGAAGCTTTCTTT. The chain employs TRBV4-1 and TRBJ1-1, with D unclear. Germline CDR1 is MGHRA and CDR2 is YSYEKL. The CDR3 loop spans 13 amino acids. Trimming stripped 4 bases from V and 1 base from J, with 7 bases between.

CDR3 sequence (DNA): TGTGCCAGCAGTCCGACCGGGGGTAACACAGATACGCAGTATTTT. This sequence encodes CASSPTGGNTDTQYF. This chain joins TRBV7-9 and TRBJ2-3; a possible D gene is TRBD2 (6 bases). V was pared by 6 bases and J by 2 bases, with 15 bases between. Germline loops: CDR1 SEHNR, CDR2 FQNEAQ (reference sequence). The length of the CDR3 is 15 residues.

The rearrangement uses TRBV5-1 and TRBJ1-1, with D hard to call. The germline V gene has CDR1 SGHRS and CDR2 YFSETQ. V lost 2 bases to trimming and J lost 7 bases, with 12 bases between them. The length of the CDR3 is 13 residues. CDR3 DNA: TGCGCCAGCAGCTTTGGGCAGGCCGATGAAGCTTTCTTT. It encodes CASSFGQADEAFF.

The rearrangement joins TRBV20-1 to TRBJ2-7; D not certain. The length of the CDR3 is 11 residues. Trimming shortened V by 3 bases and J by 4 bases, and 7 bases separated the two germline ends. Germline lookup yields CDR1 DFQATT and CDR2 SNEGSKA (reference sequence). The CDR3 region is CSARIRYEQYF. For the CDR3, the DNA is TGCAGTGCTAGGATTCGGTACGAGCAGTACTTC.

This chain connects TRBV20-1 to TRBJ2-4; 7 bases match TRBD1. The V and J ends lost 6 bases and 0 bases, in that order; junction bases with no gene match: 5. The CDR3 loop spans 14 amino acids. CDR1 and CDR2 (germline): DFQATT, SNEGSKA (reference sequence). The CDR3 is CSAPGQLAKNIQYF. The CDR3 DNA reads as TGCAGTGCCCCGGGACAGCTAGCCAAAAACATTCAGTACTTC.

In its sample, this clonotype was seen a few times. This sequence joins TRBV5-1 and TRBJ1-3; weak D call: TRBD1 (5 bases). V lost 4 bases, J lost 2 bases, and 13 bases lay in between. This CDR3 has 15 amino acids. Germline V gene data show CDR1 as SGHRS and CDR2 as YFSETQ. The CDR3 region has the DNA TGCGCCAGCAGCCCTCGCGGGGGGACTGGAAACACCATATATTTT. It codes for CASSPRGGTGNTIYF.

Ten or more counts support this clonotype. The chain couples TRBV5-1 to TRBJ2-3, with D uncertain. The CDR3 sequence is 14 residues long. Germline CDR1 is SGHRS and CDR2 is YFSETQ. Deletions cut 2 bases from V and 2 bases from J, with 9 bases between. The CDR3 region is CASSFDKPTDTQYF. The CDR3 DNA follows: TGCGCCAGCAGCTTTGACAAACCCACAGATACGCAGTATTTT.

The rearrangement uses TRBV6-2 or TRBV6-3 and TRBJ2-6; 9 bases are shared with TRBD2. This CDR3 contains 18 residues. Germline V gene sequence: CDR1 MNHEY, CDR2 SVGEGT. The V gene end was trimmed by 7 bases and the J gene end by 0 bases; junction bases not matched to a gene: 10. CDR3: CASNGASGVSSGANVLTF. CDR3 DNA: TGTGCCAGCAACGGCGCTAGCGGGGTCTCCTCTGGGGCCAACGTCCTGACTTTC.

This clonotype was counted only a few times. The chain recombines TRBV12-3 or TRBV12-4 with TRBJ1-1, with D unclear. The CDR3 extends over 10 amino acids. The V end lost 2 bases, the J end lost 8 bases, and 3 bases lay between the germline ends. The CDR3, as DNA: TGTGCCAGCAGTTTAATCGAAGCTTTCTTT. Translated, it gives CASSLIEAFF.

The rearrangement uses TRBV5-1 and TRBJ1-3; no reliable D call. V was clipped by 5 bases and J by 0 bases, with 6 bases between them. This CDR3 contains 13 residues. Germline values: CDR1 SGHRS, CDR2 YFSETQ. As DNA, the CDR3 is TGCGCCAGCAGACGGGGCTCTGGAAACACCATATATTTT. Its translation is CASRRGSGNTIYF.